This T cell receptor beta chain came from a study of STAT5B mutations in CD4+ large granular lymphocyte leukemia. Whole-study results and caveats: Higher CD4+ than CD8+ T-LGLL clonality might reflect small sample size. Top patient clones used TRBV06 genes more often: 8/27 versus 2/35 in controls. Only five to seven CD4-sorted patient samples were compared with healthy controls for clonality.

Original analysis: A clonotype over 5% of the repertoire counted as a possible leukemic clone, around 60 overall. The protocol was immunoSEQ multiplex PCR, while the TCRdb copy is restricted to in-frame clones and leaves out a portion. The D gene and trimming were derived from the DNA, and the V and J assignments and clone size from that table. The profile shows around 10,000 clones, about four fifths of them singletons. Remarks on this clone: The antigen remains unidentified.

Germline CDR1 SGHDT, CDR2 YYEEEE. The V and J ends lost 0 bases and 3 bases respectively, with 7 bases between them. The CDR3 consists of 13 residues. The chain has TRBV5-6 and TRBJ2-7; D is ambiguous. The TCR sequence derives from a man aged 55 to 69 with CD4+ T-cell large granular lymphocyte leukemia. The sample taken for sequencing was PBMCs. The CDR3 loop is CASSLVQNYEQYF. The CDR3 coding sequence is TGTGCCAGCAGCTTGGTCCAGAACTACGAGCAGTACTTC.